These 32 T cell receptor beta chains came from one sample sequenced in a study of CXCR3-negative and CXCR3-positive naive CD8 T cells. Whole-study results and caveats: Compared with CXCR3-negative naive cells, CXCR3-positive naive cells showed more hydrophobic TRB CDR3s.

5' RACE with UMI labels generated the TRB cDNA libraries. Reprocessing the 5' RACE reads, TCRdb reports a single entry for every CDR3 protein and omits DNA. The sample holds 50,000 to 65,000 distinct CDR3 sequences. The antigens for these receptors are not known. Sample: naive CXCR3+ CD8+ T cells from blood. Documented subset: CD45RO-CCR7+CD27+CD95- naive CD8+ T cells expressing CXCR3 (TNR3+). The receptors were sampled from a human donor in good health. Some clones in this sample may be carry-over from other donors' samples.

The chain joins TRBV12-3 or TRBV12-4 to TRBJ2-3; TCRdb indicates TRBD2, and absent DNA this call remains unverified. The CDR3 extends over 17 amino acids. CDR3 residues: CASSRLAGGIGTDTQYF.

The CDR3 sequence is CASSFGAGGGSPLHF. The chain has TRBV27 and TRBJ1-6. The CDR3 sequence is 15 residues long. CDR1 and CDR2 from the germline V gene are MNHEY and SMNVEV (reference sequence).

The chain is built from TRBV7-2 and TRBJ2-2. The CDR3 is made up of 14 amino acids. The germline V gene has CDR1 SGHTA and CDR2 FQGNSA. CDR3 protein: CASSLVDGTGELFF.

J is TRBJ2-1 and V is TRBV28; the D call from TCRdb, TRBD2, cannot be confirmed without DNA. This CDR3 has 18 residues. Germline CDR1 MDHEN, CDR2 SYDVKM. This CDR3 is CASSLTSGLRPTYNEQFF.

The V call is TRBV14, the J call TRBJ2-3; TCRdb proposes TRBD2, but this gene call is untestable without DNA. This CDR3 has 13 residues. In germline, CDR1 is SGHDN, CDR2 FVKESK. The CDR3 loop is CASGPYRTDTQYF.

The gene calls are TRBV6-2 or TRBV6-3 and TRBJ2-2; as DNA is missing, the TRBD1 call by TCRdb cannot be tested. Germline CDR1 and CDR2: MNHEY and SVGEGT. The CDR3 runs 17 residues. CDR3 region: CASSQLPGLPNTGELFF.

The V and J genes are TRBV27 and TRBJ2-3; the TCRdb call, TRBD2, lacks DNA for checking. CDR1 and CDR2 from the germline V gene are MNHEY and SMNVEV (reference sequence). The CDR3 covers 17 residues. CDR3 loop: CASSLRLLAGYADTQYF.

The rearrangement uses TRBV6-6 and TRBJ2-5. Germline V gene lookup returns CDR1 MNHNY and CDR2 SVGAGI (reference sequence). The CDR3 contains 14 residues. The CDR3 here is CASNLKGFEETQYF.

The chain recombines TRBV11-2 with TRBJ2-1. The CDR3 spans 12 residues. From germline, CDR1 is SGHAT and CDR2 FQNNGV. CDR3 sequence: CASSPYSNEQFF. The variable domain in full, completed from reference TRBV11-2 and TRBJ2-1, reads EAGVAQSPRYKIIEKRQSVAFWCNPISGHATLYWYQQILGQGPKLLIQFQNNGVVDDSQLPKDRFSAERLKGVDSTLKIQPAKLEDSAVYLCASSPYSNEQFFGPGTRLTVL.

The V and J genes are TRBV6-5 and TRBJ2-5; TCRdb calls TRBD1, which cannot be checked without DNA. The CDR3 has 15 amino acids. CDR1 is MNHEY, CDR2 SVGAGI, per germline. The CDR3 loop reads CASSWGDLGGETQYF.

V is TRBV29-1 and J is TRBJ2-2; lacking DNA, the TRBD2 call made by TCRdb goes unchecked. The CDR3 loop spans 11 amino acids. Germline lookup yields CDR1 SQVTM and CDR2 ANQGSEA. Here the CDR3 reads CSVPLGGELFF.

This chain connects TRBV5-1 to TRBJ2-5; TCRdb reports TRBD2, a call that lacks DNA to check it against. Germline CDR1 SGHRS, CDR2 YFSETQ. The CDR3 consists of 14 residues. CDR3 loop: CASSFGRGQETQYF. The full variable domain, completed using reference TRBV5-1 and TRBJ2-5, is KAGVTQTPRYLIKTRGQQVTLSCSPISGHRSVSWYQQTPGQGLQFLFEYFSETQRNKGNFPGRFSGRQFSNSRSEMNVSTLELGDSALYLCASSFGRGQETQYFGPGTRLLVL.

The chain joins TRBV6-5 to TRBJ2-2; TCRdb lists TRBD2, though no DNA is available to test this call. This CDR3 is built from 15 residues. Germline V gene lookup returns CDR1 MNHEY and CDR2 SVGAGI. The CDR3 reads CASSYWDLDTGELFF.

V gene TRBV7-9 combines with J gene TRBJ1-1; TCRdb outputs TRBD1, but without DNA this stays unchecked. Germline-derived CDR1 and CDR2 are SEHNR and FQNEAQ (reference sequence). CDR3 length equals 14 residues. This CDR3 is CTSSLGDRGREAFF.

The CDR3 region is CASSAAGIGFYEQYF. The chain combines TRBV7-6 with TRBJ2-7; the D call from TCRdb, TRBD1, cannot be confirmed without DNA. The CDR3 runs to 15 residues. Germline CDR1 is SGHVS and CDR2 is FNYEAQ.

The chain is built from TRBV28 and TRBJ2-1; TCRdb calls TRBD2, which cannot be checked without DNA. Germline CDR1 is MDHEN and CDR2 is SYDVKM. The CDR3 runs 15 residues. CDR3 amino acids: CASSRLAGTYNEQSF.

The chain is built from TRBV20-1 and TRBJ1-2. CDR1 DFQATT and CDR2 SNEGSKA come from the germline V gene (reference sequence). The CDR3 is 16 amino acids. CDR3 protein: CSARVYRQAFLGGYTF.

The rearrangement joins TRBV19 to TRBJ2-7; the TCRdb D gene call, TRBD2, has no DNA to confirm it. The CDR3 covers 13 residues. The germline V gene encodes CDR1 LNHDA and CDR2 SQIVND (reference sequence). CDR3 region: CASGAGSSYEQYF. Full variable domain (missing parts from reference TRBV19 and TRBJ2-7): DGGITQSPKYLFRKEGQNVTLSCEQNLNHDAMYWYRQDPGQGLRLIYYSQIVNDFQKGDIAEGYSVSREKKESFPLTVTSAQKNPTAFYLCASGAGSSYEQYFGPGTRLTVT.

The chain recombines TRBV6-2 or TRBV6-3 with TRBJ1-2. Per the germline V gene, CDR1 is MNHEY and CDR2 is SVGEGT. The CDR3 length is 16 residues. CDR3 residues: CASSYYLPGDGYGYTF.

The chain carries TRBV7-9 and TRBJ2-1. CDR3 size: 15 residues. The V gene's germline CDR1 is SEHNR and CDR2 FQNEAQ (reference sequence). The CDR3 sequence is CASSLATWYYNEQFF.

J is TRBJ2-1 and V is TRBV9. The CDR3 consists of 11 residues. Per germline, CDR1 SGDLS and CDR2 YYNGEE. The CDR3 reads CASSEPGEQFF.

V usage is TRBV28 and J usage is TRBJ1-2. The CDR3 extends over 15 amino acids. Germline CDR1 MDHEN, CDR2 SYDVKM. The CDR3 loop reads CAITTRDSWDYGYTF.

The chain has TRBV6-5 and TRBJ2-1. The CDR3 is 12 residues long. The V gene's germline CDR1 is MNHEY and CDR2 SVGAGI. CDR3 sequence: CASRDLASEQFF.

The gene calls are TRBV5-6 and TRBJ2-1. The V gene's germline CDR1 is SGHDT and CDR2 YYEEEE. CDR3 length: 15 residues. This CDR3 is CASSLGVSPTNEQFF.

The V gene is TRBV9, the J gene TRBJ2-3; TCRdb's D call, TRBD2, is unchecked because there is no DNA. Germline CDR1 reads SGDLS; CDR2 reads YYNGEE. This CDR3 region has 15 residues. CDR3 in amino acids: CASSVGGVSTDTQYF.

The chain recombines TRBV21-1 with TRBJ1-2; checking the TCRdb D call of TRBD1 is not possible without DNA. TRBV21-1 has pseudogene status. The CDR3 contains 13 residues. Here the CDR3 reads CASSKGQGAGYTF.

The chain couples TRBV7-9 to TRBJ2-7. This CDR3 spans 12 amino acids. CDR1 and CDR2 from the germline V gene are SEHNR and FQNEAQ (reference sequence). The CDR3: CASSPGSYEQYF.

The rearrangement uses TRBV7-8 and TRBJ2-7; TCRdb proposes TRBD1, but this gene call is untestable without DNA. Germline V gene sequence: CDR1 SGHVS, CDR2 FQNEAQ. The CDR3 loop spans 18 amino acids. CDR3: CASRRGLLRARDSYEQYF.

The rearrangement links TRBV6-5 to TRBJ2-4. CDR1 and CDR2 from the germline V gene are MNHEY and SVGAGI. CDR3 length: 15 amino acids. The CDR3 here is CASSYSSSSKNIQYF.

The genes are TRBV15 and TRBJ2-7; TCRdb's D gene call, TRBD1, goes unchecked for lack of DNA. The germline V gene has CDR1 LNHNV and CDR2 YYDKDF (reference sequence). This CDR3 is 18 amino acids long. CDR3 loop: CATSRDSNTGTASHEQYF.

The chain carries TRBV29-1 and TRBJ2-7; as DNA is missing, the TRBD1 call by TCRdb cannot be tested. The CDR3 covers 13 residues. The V gene's germline CDR1 is SQVTM and CDR2 ANQGSEA. The CDR3 protein is CSVEPGTGDEQYF.

V usage is TRBV12-3 or TRBV12-4 and J usage is TRBJ2-5; lacking DNA, the TRBD1 call made by TCRdb goes unchecked. The CDR3 is made up of 16 amino acids. CDR3 protein: CASSSWDGTLQETQYF.